This TCR beta chain stems from a study of response to subunit inactivated influenza vaccine. V shed 2 bases, J shed 7 bases, and the junction held 16 bases outside the gene matches. The CDR3 is made up of 18 amino acids. Germline-derived CDR1 and CDR2 are SGHAT and FQNNGV. TCRdb ran MiXCR on the RT-PCR reads and lists one entry per CDR3 protein. The repertoire has about 570,000 distinct CDR3 sequences, approximately 10% of them found once; the top ten carry roughly 11%. This clonotype was seen more than once but under ten times. The same specimen was also included in a second study, on T cells expressing NK-cell markers. From that report: Beta-chain TCR cDNA was generated via 5'RACE template switching with UMIs. The TCR beta repertoires were obtained from sorted CD3+CD56+NKG2C+, CD3+CD56+NKG2C- and CD3+CD56-NKG2C+ T cells. Within the sequenced cohort of eight donors, seven exhibited HCMV seropositivity and one was seronegative. Restriction of the sorted population to alpha-beta TCR T cells was achieved in several experiments with an anti-gamma-delta TCR antibody. In a group of about 6 donors, dominant NKG2C+ clonotypes represented roughly 1.0-8% of CD8+ T cells.

This material consisted of PBMCs from blood, taken on the day of vaccination. The receptor comes from a man aged 50-60 years who received an inactivated influenza vaccine. The chain uses TRBV11-2 and TRBJ2-2; the match to TRBD2 covers 7 bases. Here the CDR3 DNA reads TGTGCCAGCAGCTTAATGAAGGCGGGAGTTTCAGACGACGGGGAGCTGTTTTTT. This codes for CASSLMKAGVSDDGELFF. The full variable domain, rest sourced from reference TRBV11-2 and TRBJ2-2, is EAGVAQSPRYKIIEKRQSVAFWCNPISGHATLYWYQQILGQGPKLLIQFQNNGVVDDSQLPKDRFSAERLKGVDSTLKIQPAKLEDSAVYLCASSLMKAGVSDDGELFFGEGSRLTVL.